This T cell receptor (beta chain) comes out of a study of cytomegalovirus exposure and HLA in healthy donors (TCRdb year 2017). For context, the study as a whole: According to a later analysis, the approximately 130 validation repertoires were produced on the same platform as the approximately 620 repertoires of the first cohort. The study aimed to test whether cataloging public T cell receptors could reveal signatures of past pathogen exposure. Along with the roughly 700-subject first cohort, a separate validation cohort of some 130 different subjects was used. High-throughput TCR immunosequencing, statistical association of individual TCRs with disease status, and machine learning were combined to predict cytomegalovirus infection status. Beyond this particular receptor, the publication reports: Of the cluster scores, 85% to 95% were above 0 in a later analysis, which found that TCRs clustered in the first cohort also tended to co-occur in the 95 to 150 validation repertoires. In the study, around 150 TCR beta chains were listed as associated with cytomegalovirus. The classifier was reported to diagnose cytomegalovirus status with high specificity and sensitivity in both the original cohort and the validation cohort. All 120 or so repertoires were used to score co-occurrence in the validation cohort in a later analysis, because that analysis had no HLA typing for the cohort. Three of the identified cytomegalovirus-associated TCR beta chains were confirmed in vitro to be specific for cytomegalovirus antigens. According to the authors, the approach could potentially be generalized to other disease states and immunological phenotypes. Across donors, most TCR sequences were observed very rarely, whereas some public TCRs were present in many individuals.

The CDR3 contains 15 residues, cysteine and phenylalanine counted. The entry retains the CDR3 DNA only, 45 bases that are in frame from base 1. Per the germline V gene, WSHSY is the CDR1 and SAAADI is the CDR2. The germline V end is reduced by 3 bases and the J end by 4 bases; junction bases left unmatched: 2. The donors belonged to the validation cohort of over a hundred subjects, which was separate from the approximately 700-subject first cohort. Libraries came from the immunoSEQ multiplex PCR assay. As for the original processing: A statistical classification framework was built to diagnose cytomegalovirus status from the catalog of TCR beta chain sequences. TCRdb stores this immuneACCESS table with in-frame sequences only. Part of the clones is absent; in the studies checked, under half of the shortfall reflects unresolved V genes, and no reason is known for the rest. That table supplies the V and J calls and clone size; D and trimming were determined from the DNA. This sample has around 140,000 clones in its table, and approximately 90% of those were observed once. The ten top clones hold less than 5.5% of the sample.

As regards this clone: No antigen is known for it. No much larger clonotype is one base removed from it; base qualities were not supplied.

The receptor was derived from a man between 18 and 35 years old in good health and CMV-seropositive. The material sequenced was PBMCs. The chain employs TRBV10-2 and TRBJ1-6, and TRBD1 matches 8 of the central bases. In nucleotide form, the sequence is TGCGCCAGCAGTGACGGACAGGGATATAATTCACCCCTCCACTTT. The resulting protein is CASSDGQGYNSPLHF.